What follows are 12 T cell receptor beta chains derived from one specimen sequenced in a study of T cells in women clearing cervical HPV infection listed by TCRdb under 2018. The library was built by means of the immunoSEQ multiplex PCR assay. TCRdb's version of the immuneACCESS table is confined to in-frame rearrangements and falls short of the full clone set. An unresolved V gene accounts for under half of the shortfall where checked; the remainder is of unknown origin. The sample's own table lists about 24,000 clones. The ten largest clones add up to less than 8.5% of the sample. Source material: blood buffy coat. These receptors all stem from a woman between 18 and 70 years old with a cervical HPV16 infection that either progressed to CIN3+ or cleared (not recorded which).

CDR3 DNA (partial): TGTGCCAGTAGTATGAGGGGAACTGAA. This codes for CASSMRGTE. The full CDR3 protein reads CASSMRGTEAFF. The chain employs TRBV19 and TRBJ1-1; D may be TRBD1 (5 bases). The CDR3 end falls 3 residues outside the read, so it is completed with the germline J gene. Trimming took 3 bases from V and 5 from J, leaving 7 bases between them. The V gene's germline CDR1 is LNHDA and CDR2 SQIVND (reference sequence). There are 12 residues in the CDR3.

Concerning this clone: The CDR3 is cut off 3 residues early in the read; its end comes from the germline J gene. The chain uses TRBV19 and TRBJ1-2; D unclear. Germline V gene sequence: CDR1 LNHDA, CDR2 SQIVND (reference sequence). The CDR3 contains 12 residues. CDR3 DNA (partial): TGTGCCAGTAGTATTAACAGCCCTGAC. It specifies CASSINSPD. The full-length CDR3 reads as CASSINSPDYTF. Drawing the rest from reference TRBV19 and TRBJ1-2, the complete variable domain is DGGITQSPKYLFRKEGQNVTLSCEQNLNHDAMYWYRQDPGQGLRLIYYSQIVNDFQKGDIAEGYSVSREKKESFPLTVTSAQKNPTAFYLCASSINSPDYTFGSGTRLTVV.

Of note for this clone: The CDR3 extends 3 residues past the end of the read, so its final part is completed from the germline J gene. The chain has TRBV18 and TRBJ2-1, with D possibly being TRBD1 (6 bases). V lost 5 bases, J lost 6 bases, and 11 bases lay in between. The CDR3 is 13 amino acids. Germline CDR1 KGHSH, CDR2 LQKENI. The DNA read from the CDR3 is TGTGCCAGCTCAATAGGGACAAGCAATGAG. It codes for CASSIGTSNE. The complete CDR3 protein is CASSIGTSNEQFF.

The CDR3 reads CASSYPGGWFSEQYF. Incomplete CDR3 DNA: TGTGCCAGCAGTTACCCAGGAGGGTGGTTTAGCGAG. The chain uses TRBV6-2 or TRBV6-3 and TRBJ2-7; perhaps TRBD2 as D (6 bases). The CDR3 goes on 3 residues after the read ends, and that part is filled in from the germline J gene. Germline-derived CDR1 and CDR2 are MNHEY and SVGEGT. The V and J ends lost 2 bases and 6 bases respectively, with 17 bases between them. The CDR3 is made up of 15 amino acids.

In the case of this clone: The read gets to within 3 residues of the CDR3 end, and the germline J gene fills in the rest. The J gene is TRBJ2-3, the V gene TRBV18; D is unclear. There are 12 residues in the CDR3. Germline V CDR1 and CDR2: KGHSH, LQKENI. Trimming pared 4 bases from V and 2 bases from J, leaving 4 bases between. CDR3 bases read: TGTGCCAGCTCACTTTACACAGATACG. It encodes CASSLYTDT. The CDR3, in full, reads CASSLYTDTQYF. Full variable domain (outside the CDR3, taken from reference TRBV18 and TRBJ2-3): NAGVMQNPRHLVRRRGQEARLRCSPMKGHSHVYWYRQLPEEGLKFMVYLQKENIIDESGMPKERFSAEFPKEGPSILRIQQVVRGDSAAYFCASSLYTDTQYFGPGTRLTVL.

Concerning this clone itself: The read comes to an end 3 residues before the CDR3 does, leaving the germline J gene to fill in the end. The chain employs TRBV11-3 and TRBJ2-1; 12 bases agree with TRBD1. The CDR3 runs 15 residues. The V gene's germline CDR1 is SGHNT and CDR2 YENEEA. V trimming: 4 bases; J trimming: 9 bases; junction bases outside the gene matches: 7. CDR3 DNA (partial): TGTGCCAGCAGCTATACCGGGACAGGGGGCGGTGAG. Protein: CASSYTGTGGGE. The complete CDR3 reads CASSYTGTGGGEQFF.

The CDR3 spells CASSQGQETQYF. The CDR3 DNA, read in part, is TGTGCCAGCTCACAGGGTCAAGAGACG. The genes are TRBV18 and TRBJ2-3, with D uncertain. The read halts 3 residues ahead of the CDR3 end, with the missing end drawn from the germline J gene. Per the germline V gene, CDR1 is KGHSH and CDR2 is LQKENI. This CDR3 is built from 12 residues.

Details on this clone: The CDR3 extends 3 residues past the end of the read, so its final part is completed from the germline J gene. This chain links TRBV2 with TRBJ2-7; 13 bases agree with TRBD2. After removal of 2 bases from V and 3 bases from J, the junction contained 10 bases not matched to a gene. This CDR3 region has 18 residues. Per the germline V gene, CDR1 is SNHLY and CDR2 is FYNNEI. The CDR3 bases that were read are TGTGCCAGCAGTGAATATGAGATGGGACTAGCGGGGAACTACGAG. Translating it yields CASSEYEMGLAGNYE. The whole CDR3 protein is CASSEYEMGLAGNYEQYF.

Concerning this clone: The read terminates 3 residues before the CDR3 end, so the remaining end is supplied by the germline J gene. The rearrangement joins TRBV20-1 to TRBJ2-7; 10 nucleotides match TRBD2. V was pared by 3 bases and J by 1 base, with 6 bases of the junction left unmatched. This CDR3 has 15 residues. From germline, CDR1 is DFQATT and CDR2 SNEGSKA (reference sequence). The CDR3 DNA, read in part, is TGCAGTGCTAGGCGGGTAGCGGGAGGTTCCTACGAG. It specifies CSARRVAGGSYE. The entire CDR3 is CSARRVAGGSYEQYF.

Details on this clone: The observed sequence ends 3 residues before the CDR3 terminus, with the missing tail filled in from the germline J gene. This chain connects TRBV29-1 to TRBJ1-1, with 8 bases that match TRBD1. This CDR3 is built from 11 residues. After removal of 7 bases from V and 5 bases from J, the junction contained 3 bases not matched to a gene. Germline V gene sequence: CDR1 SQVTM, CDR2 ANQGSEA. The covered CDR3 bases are TGCAGCGAGGACAGGGAGACTGAA. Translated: CSEDRETE. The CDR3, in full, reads CSEDRETEAFF.

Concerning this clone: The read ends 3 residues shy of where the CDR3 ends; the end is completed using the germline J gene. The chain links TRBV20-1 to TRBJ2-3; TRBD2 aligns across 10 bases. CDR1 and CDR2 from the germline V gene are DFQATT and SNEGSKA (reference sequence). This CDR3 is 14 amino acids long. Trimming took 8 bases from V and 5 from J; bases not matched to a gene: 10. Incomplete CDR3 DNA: TGCAGTCGCCAAGCGGGAGGGGGGGGAGATACG. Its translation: CSRQAGGGGDT. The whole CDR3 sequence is CSRQAGGGGDTQYF.

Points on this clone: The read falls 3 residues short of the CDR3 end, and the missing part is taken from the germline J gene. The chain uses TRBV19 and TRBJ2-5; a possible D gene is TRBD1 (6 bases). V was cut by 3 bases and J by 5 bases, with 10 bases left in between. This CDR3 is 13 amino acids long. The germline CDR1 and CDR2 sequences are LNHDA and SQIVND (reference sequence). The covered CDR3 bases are TGTGCCAGTAGTATGACAGGTACGGAGACC. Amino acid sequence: CASSMTGTET. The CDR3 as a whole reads CASSMTGTETQYF.